This T cell receptor beta chain was identified in a study of cytomegalovirus exposure and HLA in healthy donors. In the study overall: HLA-typed donors contributed around 82 million unique TCRs, which were held in an early data release.

Study results and limitations: The likely origin of a cluster of highly shared sequence variants was a sequencing artifact. Relative to the roughly 690-donor mean, N-insertions were reportedly fewer in an Asian-associated ancestry cluster in a later analysis. Follow-up analysis found HLA locus-dependent TCR association rates, highest for DRB1 and lowest for HLA-C.

PCR amplification relied on 60 Vbeta primers (plus 13 Jbeta primers). The method was immunoSEQ multiplex PCR; TCRdb's version includes in-frame clones alone and lacks a portion of them. The table lists some 140,000 clones, around 79% of them singletons. The table lists this clone with a few counts. Its cognate antigen is unknown. This CDR3 comprises 14 residues. The V and J ends lost 4 bases and 8 bases respectively, with 18 bases between them. CDR1 and CDR2 (germline): SGDLS, YYNGEE. The origin of this receptor is a woman aged 45-59 years in good health and CMV-seropositive. The specimen was PBMCs. V is TRBV9 and J is TRBJ1-2; possibly TRBD1 for D (6 bases). The CDR3 nucleotides are TGTGCCAGCAGCCCAGCCGGACAGTTAGGGGGCTACACCTTC. It codes for CASSPAGQLGGYTF.